A selection of T cell receptor beta chains follows, all from one sample in a study of beta chain features in type 1 diabetes. Profiling relied on immunoSEQ multiplex PCR, and the TCRdb table lists in-frame clones only, not all of them. Of around 240,000 clones in the sample, around 68% were seen once. Sequencing used naive CD4+ T cells from blood. The receptors were gathered from a man younger than 40 in good health. The conserved cysteine and the conserved F or W are not part of the CDR3 here. Each record gives: J gene, V gene, CDR3 protein.

TRBJ2-5	TRBV29-1	SGRLAIQETQY
TRBJ2-6	TRBV19	ASSIKGPGANVLT
TRBJ2-3	TRBV10-3	ASSDLNTQY
TRBJ1-1	TRBV6-5	ASSRTTGNTEAF
TRBJ2-1	TRBV7-2	ASSLAVSSYNEQF
TRBJ1-3	TRBV13	ASSSGLGNTIY
TRBJ2-7	TRBV29-1	SVDLGTYPAYEQY
TRBJ2-1	TRBV5-4	ASSLGGQNYNEQF
TRBJ2-5	TRBV30	AWSALQETQY
TRBJ2-3	TRBV5-1	ASTALGLGDTQY
TRBJ2-5	TRBV7-2	ASSYGLLAGPQETQY
TRBJ2-3	TRBV29-1	SVEGAQPGSGTQY
TRBJ2-3	TRBV7-2	ASSLTLGGTDTQY
TRBJ2-7	TRBV28	ASSGGLTNEQY
TRBJ2-1	TRBV4-3	ASSPSRVIRYNEQF
TRBJ2-5	TRBV6-6	ASSYSLAGDQETQY
TRBJ2-7	TRBV4-1	ASSQAVAETYEQY
TRBJ2-1	TRBV18	ASSPQGSNEQF
TRBJ1-5	TRBV30	AWSEGYSNQPQH
TRBJ2-7	TRBV29-1	SVRPGTGASYEQY
TRBJ2-3	TRBV7-2	ASSRGTSGKSDTQY
TRBJ2-5	TRBV30	AWRGSSVETQY
TRBJ2-1	TRBV18	ASSRLRGRNEQF
TRBJ1-6	TRBV30	AWSPGQGYSPLH
TRBJ2-4	TRBV27	ASSSEALGKNIQY
TRBJ1-1	TRBV20-1	SARLNTEAF
TRBJ2-7	TRBV18	ASSPSGTAYEQY
TRBJ2-1	TRBV30	AWSAPPATYNEQF
TRBJ2-1	TRBV29-1	SLGGTREGEQF
TRBJ1-1	TRBV2	ASSAGTGAF
TRBJ2-6	TRBV25-1	ASTPRTGRSSGANVLT
TRBJ2-7	TRBV29-1	SVEGQGIEQY
TRBJ2-7	TRBV29-1	SVSGLAGLSYEQY
TRBJ2-7	TRBV7-9	ASSPSRVQY